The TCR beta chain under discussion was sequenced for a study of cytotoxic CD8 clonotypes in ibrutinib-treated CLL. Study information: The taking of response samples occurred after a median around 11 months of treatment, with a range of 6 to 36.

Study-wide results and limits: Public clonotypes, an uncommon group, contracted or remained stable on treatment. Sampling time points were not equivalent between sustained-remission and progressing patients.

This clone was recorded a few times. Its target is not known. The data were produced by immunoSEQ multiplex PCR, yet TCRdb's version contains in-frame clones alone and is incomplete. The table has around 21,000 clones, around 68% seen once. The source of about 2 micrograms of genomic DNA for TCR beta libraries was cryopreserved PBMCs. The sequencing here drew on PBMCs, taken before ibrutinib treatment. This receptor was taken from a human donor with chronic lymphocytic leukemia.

The chain's CDR3 is CASSLTAGTGSYEQYF. The CDR3 DNA sequence: TGTGCCAGCAGCTTAACTGCCGGGACAGGGTCTTACGAGCAGTACTTC. The chain is built from TRBV7-2 and TRBJ2-7, with 9 bases fitting TRBD1. The CDR3 extends over 16 amino acids. The V and J ends lost 2 bases and 4 bases, in that order; junction bases with no gene match: 9. CDR1 and CDR2 (germline): SGHTA, FQGNSA.